In this sample, the clone carrying this T cell receptor beta chain turned up many times. The antigen remains unidentified. The germline CDR1 and CDR2 sequences are MDHEN and SYDVKM. This CDR3 is built from 12 residues. The V and J ends lost 4 bases and 8 bases, in that order; junction bases with no gene match: 4. Library preparation (for TCRbeta) was performed with unique molecular identifiers. A single record per CDR3 protein comes from TCRdb applying MiXCR to the PCR reads. The data show hundreds of thousands of distinct CDR3 sequences, about a tenth seen once. The sample belongs to a study of T-cell reconstitution after alpha-beta-depleted transplantation in children. Study-wide points: T cells produced anew were the main source of T-cell counts and diversity one year after transplant. About two months after transplant, alpha-beta T cells reportedly came from several hundred expanded graft clones.

This clonotype originated in a child under two years old with acute myeloid leukemia, due to receive a stem cell transplant. This chain uses TRBV28 with TRBJ1-2, with 7 nucleotides matching TRBD1. Sequenced material: PBMCs, taken before TCRalphabeta/CD19-depleted stem cell transplant. Here the CDR3 DNA reads TGTGCCAGCAGTTCCTCACAGGGGGGCTACACCTTC. It yields the protein CASSSSQGGYTF.